The 8 T cell receptor beta chains below were found in one sample sequenced in a study of blood T cell repertoires in COVID-19. Using immunoSEQ multiplex PCR, the repertoire was profiled, and TCRdb retains in-frame clones only, with some absent. The sample contains roughly 130,000 clones, 84% of which appear only once. Sequenced: peripheral blood. These TCRs come from a young man with COVID-19, enrolled during active disease.

This clone was observed once. V gene TRBV9 combines with J gene TRBJ2-7; D uncertain. The CDR3 is made up of 15 amino acids. Germline-derived CDR1 and CDR2 are SGDLS and YYNGEE. Trimming pared 0 bases from V and 0 bases from J, leaving 10 bases between. The CDR3 region has the DNA TGTGCCAGCAGCGTAGGGGCATTGGACTCCTACGAGCAGTACTTC. It specifies CASSVGALDSYEQYF.

This rearrangement joins TRBV3-1 (or the pseudogene TRBV3-2) to TRBJ2-3, with D tentatively TRBD2 (6 bases). Trimming took off 1 base at V and 5 bases at J, with 13 bases between the two ends. CDR1 and CDR2 (germline): LGHDT, YNNKEL (reference sequence). This CDR3 region has 15 residues. The CDR3 coding sequence is TGTGCCAGCAGCCAAGGGGGAACGGGAGTAGATACGCAGTATTTT. The encoded protein is CASSQGGTGVDTQYF.

The rearrangement joins TRBV5-1 to TRBJ1-3; unclear D gene. The CDR3 has 12 residues. CDR1 is SGHRS, CDR2 YFSETQ, per germline. V lost 6 bases, J lost 4 bases, and 8 bases lay in between. The CDR3 DNA is TGCGCCAGCACGGGTGGAGGAAACACCATATATTTT. The encoded protein is CASTGGGNTIYF. Looking up the rest from reference TRBV5-1 and TRBJ1-3 gives the full variable domain: KAGVTQTPRYLIKTRGQQVTLSCSPISGHRSVSWYQQTPGQGLQFLFEYFSETQRNKGNFPGRFSGRQFSNSRSEMNVSTLELGDSALYLCASTGGGNTIYFGEGSWLTVV.

The chain is built from TRBV12-3 or TRBV12-4 and TRBJ2-5; D perhaps matches TRBD2 (6 bases). The CDR3 contains 13 residues. Trimming removed 5 bases from V and 2 bases from J, with 9 bases in between. CDR3 in amino acids: CASSSGLQETQYF. The CDR3 coding sequence is TGTGCCAGCAGTAGCGGACTACAAGAGACCCAGTACTTC.

The chain uses TRBV10-3 and TRBJ2-3; 7 nucleotides agree with TRBD2. With 3 bases clipped from V and 5 bases from J, the junction kept 8 bases outside the gene matches. The CDR3 has 15 residues. The germline V gene encodes CDR1 ENHRY and CDR2 SYGVKD. This chain's CDR3 is CAISEGLGGGDTQYF. As DNA, the CDR3 is TGTGCCATCAGTGAAGGACTAGGAGGAGGAGATACGCAGTATTTT.

This clone was seen only once. Additional DNA sequences in this sample encode the identical CDR3. The CDR3: CASSSSGVTEAFF. The CDR3 nucleotides are TGTGCCAGCTCTTCCTCGGGTGTGACTGAAGCTTTCTTT. The V gene is TRBV18, the J gene TRBJ1-1, with D unclear. The germline CDR1 and CDR2 sequences are KGHSH and LQKENI. The ends were cut back, 6 bases at V and 5 bases at J, with 13 bases in the middle. The CDR3 contains 13 residues.

The V and J genes are TRBV7-6 and TRBJ2-1, with TRBD2 matching 12 bases. The junction had 5 bases not matched to a gene; V was cut back by 2 bases and J by 9 bases. Germline V gene data show CDR1 as SGHVS and CDR2 as FNYEAQ. The CDR3 is made up of 15 amino acids. The CDR3 DNA is TGTGCCAGCAGCTTATGGCTAGCGGGAGGGCGTGAGCAGTTCTTC. Protein product: CASSLWLAGGREQFF.

This chain uses TRBV28 with TRBJ1-5; tentative D call: TRBD1 (6 bases). V shed 3 bases and J shed 1 base, with 10 bases lying between them. Germline CDR1 reads MDHEN; CDR2 reads SYDVKM. The length of the CDR3 is 15 residues. The CDR3 here is CASSFTGGSNQPQHF. CDR3 in DNA: TGTGCCAGCAGTTTTACTGGGGGCAGCAATCAGCCCCAGCATTTT. Full variable domain (rest looked up from reference TRBV28 and TRBJ1-5): DVKVTQSSRYLVKRTGEKVFLECVQDMDHENMFWYRQDPGLGLRLIYFSYDVKMKEKGDIPEGYSVSREKKERFSLILESASTNQTSMYLCASSFTGGSNQPQHFGDGTRLSIL.